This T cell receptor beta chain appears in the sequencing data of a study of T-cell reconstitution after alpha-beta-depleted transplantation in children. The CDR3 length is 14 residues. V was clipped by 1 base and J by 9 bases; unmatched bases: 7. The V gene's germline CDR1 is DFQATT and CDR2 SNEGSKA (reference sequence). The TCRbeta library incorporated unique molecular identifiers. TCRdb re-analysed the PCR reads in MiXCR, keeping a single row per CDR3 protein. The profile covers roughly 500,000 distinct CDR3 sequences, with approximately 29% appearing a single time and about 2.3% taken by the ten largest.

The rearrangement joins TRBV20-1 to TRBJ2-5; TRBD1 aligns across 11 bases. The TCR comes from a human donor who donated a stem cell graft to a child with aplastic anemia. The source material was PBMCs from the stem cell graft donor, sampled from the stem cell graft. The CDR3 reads CSARVRTGGRAQYF. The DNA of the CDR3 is TGCAGTGCTAGAGTTCGGACAGGGGGCAGGGCCCAGTACTTC.